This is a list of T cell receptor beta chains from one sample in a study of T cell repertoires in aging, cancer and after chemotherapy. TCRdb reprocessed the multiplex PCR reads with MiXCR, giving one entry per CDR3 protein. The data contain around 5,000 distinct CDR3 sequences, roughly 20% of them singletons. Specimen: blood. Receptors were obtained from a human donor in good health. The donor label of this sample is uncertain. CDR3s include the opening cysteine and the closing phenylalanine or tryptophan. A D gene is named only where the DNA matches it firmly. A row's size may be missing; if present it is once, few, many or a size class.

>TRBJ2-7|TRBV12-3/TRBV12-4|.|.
TGTGCCAGCAGTTCGAGACAGAACTCTCTCCTCGAGCAGTACTTC
CASSSRQNSLLEQYF
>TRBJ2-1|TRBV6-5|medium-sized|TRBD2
TGTGCCAGCAGACGGCAGCGGGAGGGCTACAATGAGCAGTTCTTC
CASRRQREGYNEQFF
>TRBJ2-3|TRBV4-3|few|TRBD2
TGCGCCAGCAGCCAAGAGGCAGGACTAGCGGGAGGAAGCACAGATACGCAGTATTTT
CASSQEAGLAGGSTDTQYF
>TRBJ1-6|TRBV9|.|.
TGTGCCAGCAGCGTAGATGGAGCCAGTTCACCCCTCCACTTT
CASSVDGASSPLHF
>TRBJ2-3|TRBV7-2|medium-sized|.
TGTGCCAGCAGCTTAGTATGGCACGGGATTCCAGATACGCAGTATTTT
CASSLVWHGIPDTQYF
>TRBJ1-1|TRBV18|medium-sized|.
TGTGCCAGCTCCCGAGGGTCTGGCACTGAAGCTTTCTTT
CASSRGSGTEAFF
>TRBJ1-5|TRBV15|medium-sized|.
TGTGCCACCAGCAGAAGGGATGACGGCCGCAATCAGCCCCAGCATTTT
CATSRRDDGRNQPQHF
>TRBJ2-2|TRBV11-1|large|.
TGTGCCAGCAGCTCATCCGGGGAGCTGTTTTTT
CASSSSGELFF
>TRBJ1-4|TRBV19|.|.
TGTGCCAGTAGTGGGGGCAGAGCAGCAACTAATGAAAAACTGTTTTTT
CASSGGRAATNEKLFF
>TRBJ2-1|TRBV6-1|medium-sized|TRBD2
TGTGCCAGCAGGCCTACTAGCGGGGCCGTGGAGGAGCAGTTCTTC
CASRPTSGAVEEQFF
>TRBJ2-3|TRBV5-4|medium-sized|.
TGTGCCAGCAGCTCCGGGACCAGCGTTGGGGTTTCAGATACGCAGTATTTT
CASSSGTSVGVSDTQYF
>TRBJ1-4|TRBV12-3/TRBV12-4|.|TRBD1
TGTGCCAGCAGACGTAGCCGGGACAGGATTAATGAAAAACTGTTTTTT
CASRRSRDRINEKLFF
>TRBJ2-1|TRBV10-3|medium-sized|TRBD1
TGTGCCATCAGTCCGGGACAGGGGATCAATGAGCAGTTCTTC
CAISPGQGINEQFF
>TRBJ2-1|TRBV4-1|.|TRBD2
TGCGCCAGCAGCCAAGCCTTACTAGCGGGGGGGCTCAATGAGCAGTTCTTC
CASSQALLAGGLNEQFF
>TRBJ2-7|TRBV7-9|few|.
TGTGCCAGCACCCTTGGGGGAGAAACCTACGAGCAGTACTTC
CASTLGGETYEQYF
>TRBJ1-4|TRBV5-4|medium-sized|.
TGTGCCAGCAGCATTCGGGCAACGAGAACTAATGAAAAACTGTTTTTT
CASSIRATRTNEKLFF
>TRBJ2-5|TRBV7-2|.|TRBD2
TGTGCCAGCAGCCAAGGACTAGCGGGAGTTCAGGAGACCCAGTACTTC
CASSQGLAGVQETQYF
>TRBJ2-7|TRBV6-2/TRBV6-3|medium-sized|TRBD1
TGTGCCAGCAGTTACCACAGGGGTATAGGGACCTACGAGCAGTACTTC
CASSYHRGIGTYEQYF
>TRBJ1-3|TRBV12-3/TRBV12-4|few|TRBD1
TGTGCCAGCAGTTTATGGGGACAGGGGACCGGAAACACCATATATTTT
CASSLWGQGTGNTIYF
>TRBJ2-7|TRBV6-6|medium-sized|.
TGTGCCAGCACCAACGGGGGAGGGGGCGAGCAGTACTTC
CASTNGGGGEQYF
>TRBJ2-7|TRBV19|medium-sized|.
TGTGCCAGTAGTATACAGGCGGGTCCCTACGAGCAGTACTTC
CASSIQAGPYEQYF
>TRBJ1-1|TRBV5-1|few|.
TGCGCCAGCAGCTTGGAGCCGGGCACTGAAGCTTTCTTT
CASSLEPGTEAFF
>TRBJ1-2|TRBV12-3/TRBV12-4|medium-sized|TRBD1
TGTGCCAGCAGAGATTCCGGGACAGAGAGGGGCTACACCTTC
CASRDSGTERGYTF
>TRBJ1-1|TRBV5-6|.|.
TGTGCCAGCAGCTTTTTTGGGGGGAACACTGAAGCTTTCTTT
CASSFFGGNTEAFF
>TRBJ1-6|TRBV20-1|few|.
TGCAGTGTTGGGGACGGGCCCGGTTCACCCCTCCACTTT
CSVGDGPGSPLHF
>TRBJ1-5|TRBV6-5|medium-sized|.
TGTGCCAGCAGTTCCGTCAATGGCAATCAGCCCCAGCATTTT
CASSSVNGNQPQHF
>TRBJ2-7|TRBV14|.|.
TGTGCCAGCAGCCATTGGGACAAGCACTACGAGCAGTACTTC
CASSHWDKHYEQYF
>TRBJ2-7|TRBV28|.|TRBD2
TGTGCCAGCAGTCCGAGCGGGGCCTACGAGCAGTACTTC
CASSPSGAYEQYF
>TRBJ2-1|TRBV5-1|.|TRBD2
TGCGCCAGCAGCCATCCGGGACTAGCGGGAGAAGAGCAGTTCTTC
CASSHPGLAGEEQFF
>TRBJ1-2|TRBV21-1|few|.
TGTGCCAGCAGCCCCTGGCGGGACAGTCTCTGCTATGGCTACACCTTC
CASSPWRDSLCYGYTF
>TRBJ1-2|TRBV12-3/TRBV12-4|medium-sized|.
TGTGCCAGCAGTCGGAATAACTATGGCTACACCTTC
CASSRNNYGYTF
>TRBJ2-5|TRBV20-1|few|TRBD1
TGCAGTGCCACCGGGACAGGGGGCTCGGAGACCCAGTACTTC
CSATGTGGSETQYF